The rows below give T cell receptor beta chains drawn from one sample of a study of cytomegalovirus exposure and HLA in healthy donors. Assay used: immunoSEQ multiplex PCR; TCRdb lists only in-frame clones, some missing. The clone table shows 120,000 to 150,000 clones, with the ten largest holding around 1.5%. Material for sequencing was PBMCs. These TCRs come from a woman aged 45-60 years in good health and CMV-seronegative. Each CDR3 is given with its conserved first and last residue. Fields, in order: D gene, J gene, V gene, CDR3 protein, CDR3 DNA. The D gene is left open where the match is weak.

TRBD1,TRBJ1-3,TRBV12-5,CASGLVLTGAGNTIYF,TGTGCTAGTGGTTTGGTTCTGACAGGGGCTGGAAACACCATATATTTT
TRBD1,TRBJ1-2,TRBV7-8,CASSQGTGKIYGYTF,TGTGCCAGCAGCCAGGGGACAGGGAAAATCTATGGCTACACCTTC
TRBD2,TRBJ2-1,TRBV18,CASSPVSSGGFNWNEQFF,TGTGCCAGCTCACCTGTGAGTAGCGGGGGGTTCAATTGGAATGAGCAGTTCTTC
-,TRBJ1-2,TRBV4-2,CASSRPGVGGYTF,TGTGCCAGCAGCAGACCAGGGGTCGGTGGCTACACCTTC
-,TRBJ2-7,TRBV29-1,CSGLDSGGPSYEQYF,TGCAGCGGCCTAGACTCCGGAGGTCCCTCCTACGAGCAGTACTTC
-,TRBJ1-2,TRBV28,CASSFSGVGYGYTF,TGTGCCAGCAGTTTCTCAGGGGTAGGCTATGGCTACACCTTC
TRBD1,TRBJ1-1,TRBV7-9,CASSLTGTANTEAFF,TGTGCCAGCAGCCTGACCGGGACAGCGAACACTGAAGCTTTCTTT
-,TRBJ1-1,TRBV5-5,CASSSLGQTNTEAFF,TGTGCCAGCAGCTCCCTAGGACAGACGAACACTGAAGCTTTCTTT
TRBD1,TRBJ2-7,TRBV4-1,CASSAGTASYEQYF,TGCGCCAGCAGCGCCGGGACAGCTTCCTACGAGCAGTACTTC
-,TRBJ2-1,TRBV25-1,CAAGACNEQFF,TGTGCCGCGGGGGCCTGCAATGAGCAGTTCTTC
-,TRBJ1-2,TRBV20-1,CSASREISGTF,TGCAGTGCTAGTCGGGAGATCTCCGGGACCTTC
TRBD1,TRBJ2-1,TRBV11-3,CASSLGDSNEQFF,TGTGCCAGCAGCTTAGGGGACAGCAATGAGCAGTTCTTC
-,TRBJ1-2,TRBV19,CASSMPGASRWGYTF,TGTGCCAGTAGTATGCCAGGGGCGTCGAGATGGGGCTACACCTTC
TRBD2,TRBJ2-1,TRBV29-1,CSVGAPFGGGPHEQFF,TGCAGCGTTGGAGCCCCCTTTGGGGGAGGGCCACATGAGCAGTTCTTC
-,TRBJ2-7,TRBV14,CASSQGPQEDYEQYF,TGTGCCAGCAGCCAAGGGCCCCAGGAGGACTACGAGCAGTACTTC
-,TRBJ2-1,TRBV5-6,CASTPEQGRDEQFF,TGTGCCAGCACCCCGGAGCAGGGGCGGGATGAGCAGTTCTTC
-,TRBJ1-2,TRBV10-2,CASSEQGYGYTF,TGCGCCAGCAGTGAACAGGGCTATGGCTACACCTTC
TRBD1,TRBJ1-5,TRBV18,CASSLRGTVDYQPQHF,TGTGCCAGCTCACTTCGAGGGACAGTCGACTATCAGCCCCAGCATTTT
TRBD1,TRBJ2-2,TRBV5-1,CASSSGHRTGMEAGELFF,TGCGCCAGCAGCTCGGGCCACAGGACAGGGATGGAGGCCGGGGAGCTGTTTTTT
-,TRBJ1-4,TRBV4-1,CASSQEGREGEKLFF,TGCGCCAGCAGCCAAGAGGGCAGGGAAGGCGAAAAACTGTTTTTT
-,TRBJ2-7,TRBV7-2,CASSLSGWKGYEQYF,TGTGCCAGCAGCTTATCGGGGTGGAAGGGCTACGAGCAGTACTTC
TRBD2,TRBJ2-1,TRBV7-3,CASSSLAGVNEQFF,TGTGCCAGCAGCTCCTTAGCGGGAGTGAATGAGCAGTTCTTC
-,TRBJ1-4,TRBV7-9,CASSPNYQGWEKLFF,TGTGCCAGCAGCCCAAACTACCAGGGTTGGGAAAAACTGTTTTTT
TRBD1,TRBJ1-4,TRBV5-1,CASSGTGANEKLFF,TGCGCCAGCAGCGGAACAGGGGCTAATGAAAAACTGTTTTTT
-,TRBJ1-1,TRBV5-8,CASSLGQGHTEAFF,TGTGCCAGCAGCTTGGGGCAGGGTCACACTGAAGCTTTCTTT
TRBD1,TRBJ1-2,TRBV7-2,CASSFGQGSGYTF,TGTGCCAGCAGCTTCGGACAGGGGAGTGGCTACACCTTC
TRBD2,TRBJ2-1,TRBV7-9,CASTTSGIYEQFF,TGTGCCAGCACGACTAGCGGGATTTATGAGCAGTTCTTC
TRBD1,TRBJ1-5,TRBV28,CASSLTGTGTSQHF,TGTGCCAGCAGCCTGACCGGGACAGGAACCTCCCAGCATTTT
TRBD1,TRBJ1-1,TRBV19,CASSQTRQGGEAFF,TGTGCCAGTAGCCAAACCCGACAGGGCGGGGAAGCTTTCTTT
-,TRBJ1-2,TRBV5-8,CASSLYRANYGYTF,TGTGCCAGCAGCTTGTACAGGGCTAACTATGGCTACACCTTC
-,TRBJ2-3,TRBV15,CATSRGGGGTDTQYF,TGTGCCACCAGCAGAGGAGGGGGGGGCACAGATACGCAGTATTTT
TRBD1,TRBJ1-5,TRBV19,CASSLPGTGGGWQPQHF,TGTGCCAGTAGCCTTCCCGGGACAGGGGGCGGATGGCAGCCCCAGCATTTT
-,TRBJ1-5,TRBV6-1,CASSELGRTNQPQHF,TGTGCCAGCAGTGAATTGGGCAGAACAAATCAGCCCCAGCATTTT